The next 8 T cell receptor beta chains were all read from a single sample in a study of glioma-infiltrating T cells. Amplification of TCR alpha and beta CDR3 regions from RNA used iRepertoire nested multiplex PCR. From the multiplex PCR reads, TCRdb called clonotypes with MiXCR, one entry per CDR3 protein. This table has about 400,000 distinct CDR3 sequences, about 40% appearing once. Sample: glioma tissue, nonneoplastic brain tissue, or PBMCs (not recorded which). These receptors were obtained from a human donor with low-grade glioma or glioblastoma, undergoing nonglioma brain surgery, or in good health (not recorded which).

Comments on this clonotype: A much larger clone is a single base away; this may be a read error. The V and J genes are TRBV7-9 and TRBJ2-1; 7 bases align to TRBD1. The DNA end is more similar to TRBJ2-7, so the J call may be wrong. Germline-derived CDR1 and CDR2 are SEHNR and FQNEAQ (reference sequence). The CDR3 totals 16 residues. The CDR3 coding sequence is TGTGCCACCAGCAGAGACCTGGGACAGACATACAATGAGCAGTACTTC. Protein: CATSRDLGQTYNEQYF.

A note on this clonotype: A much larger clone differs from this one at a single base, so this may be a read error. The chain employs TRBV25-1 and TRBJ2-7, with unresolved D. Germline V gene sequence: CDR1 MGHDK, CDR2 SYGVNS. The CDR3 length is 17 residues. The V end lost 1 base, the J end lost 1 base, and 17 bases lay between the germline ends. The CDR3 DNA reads TGTGCCAGCAGTGAATTAGGAAAGGGTGGTTATTCCTACGAGCAGTACTTC. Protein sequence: CASSELGKGGYSYEQYF.

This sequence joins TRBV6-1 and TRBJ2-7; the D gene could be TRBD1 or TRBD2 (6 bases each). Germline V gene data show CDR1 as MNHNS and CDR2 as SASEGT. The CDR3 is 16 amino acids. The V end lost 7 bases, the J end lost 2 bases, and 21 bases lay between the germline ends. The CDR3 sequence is CASTTQAAGTPYEQYF. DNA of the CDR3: TGTGCCAGCACCACACAAGCGGCGGGGACACCCTACGAGCAGTACTTC.

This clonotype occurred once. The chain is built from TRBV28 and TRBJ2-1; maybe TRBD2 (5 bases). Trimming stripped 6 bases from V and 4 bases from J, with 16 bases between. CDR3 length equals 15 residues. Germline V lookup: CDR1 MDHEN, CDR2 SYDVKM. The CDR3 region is CASSPAERPYNEQFF. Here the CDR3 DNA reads TGTGCCAGCAGCCCAGCGGAGCGCCCTTACAATGAGCAGTTCTTC.

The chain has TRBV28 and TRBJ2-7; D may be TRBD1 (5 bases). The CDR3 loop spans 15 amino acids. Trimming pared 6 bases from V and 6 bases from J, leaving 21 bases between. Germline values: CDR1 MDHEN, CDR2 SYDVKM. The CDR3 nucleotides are TGTGCCAGCAGCGGCCTGGGGCTAGTCGAAATCGAGCAGTACTTC. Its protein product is CASSGLGLVEIEQYF.

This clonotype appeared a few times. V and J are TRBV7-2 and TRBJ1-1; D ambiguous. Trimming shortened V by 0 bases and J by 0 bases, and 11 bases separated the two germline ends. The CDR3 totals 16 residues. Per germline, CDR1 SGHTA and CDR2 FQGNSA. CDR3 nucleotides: TGTGCCAGCAGCTTAGCGCTAACCCGAATGAACACTGAAGCTTTCTTT. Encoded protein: CASSLALTRMNTEAFF.

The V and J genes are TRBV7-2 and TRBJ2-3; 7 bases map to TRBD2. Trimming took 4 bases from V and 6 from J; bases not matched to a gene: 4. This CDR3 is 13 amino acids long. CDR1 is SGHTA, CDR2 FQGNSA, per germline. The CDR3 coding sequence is TGTGCCAGCAGCTGGCGGGAGTCGGATACGCAGTATTTT. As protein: CASSWRESDTQYF. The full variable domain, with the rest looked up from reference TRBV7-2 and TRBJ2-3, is GAGVSQSPSNKVTEKGKDVELRCDPISGHTALYWYRQSLGQGLEFLIYFQGNSAPDKSGLPSDRFSAERTGGSVSTLTIQRTQQEDSAVYLCASSWRESDTQYFGPGTRLTVL.

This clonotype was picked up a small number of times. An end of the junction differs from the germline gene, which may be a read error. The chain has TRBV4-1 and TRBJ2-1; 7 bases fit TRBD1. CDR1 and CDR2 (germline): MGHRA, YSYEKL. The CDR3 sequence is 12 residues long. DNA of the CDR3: TGTGCCAGCAGACAGGGTCCCGATGAGCAGTTCTTC. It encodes CASRQGPDEQFF.